This TCR beta chain is from a study of a mutant IDH1 vaccine in newly diagnosed glioma. Using immunoSEQ multiplex PCR, the repertoire was profiled, and TCRdb retains in-frame clones only, with some absent. The sample carries some 30,000 clones, 78% recorded once. This clone was counted between two and nine times. Antigen specificity is unknown. CDR1 is SNHLY, CDR2 FYNNEI, per germline. This CDR3 region has 13 residues. The ends were cut back, 6 bases at V and 11 bases at J, with 17 bases in the middle. Time point in this sample: week 35, safety follow-up. All doses held 300 ug of mutant IDH1 20-mer peptide, with topical imiquimod.

The sequencing used PBMCs, collected from a glioma patient whose treatment included an IDH1 peptide vaccine. The rearrangement joins TRBV2 to TRBJ1-3, with a weak D call TRBD1 (5 bases). The source of this sequence is a woman between 35 and 50 years old with glioma. The chain's CDR3 is CASRIGTADPIYF. The CDR3 nucleotides are TGTGCCAGCAGGATAGGGACCGCCGACCCCATATATTTT.